This is a list of T cell receptor beta chains from one sample in a study of regulatory T cells in long-lasting Graves disease. TCRdb re-analysed the multiplex PCR reads in MiXCR, keeping a single row per CDR3 protein. Here the sample spans about 420,000 distinct CDR3 sequences, about a quarter being singletons. This material consisted of peripheral blood mononuclear cells (PBMCs), taken when the disease was refractory, from a patient treated with antithyroid drugs. Receptor source: a female donor with Graves disease. Each CDR3 is given with its conserved first and last residue. A D gene is named only where the DNA matches it firmly. Size tells how often a clone was seen (once, few, many) or the class of an expanded clone, and some rows leave it out.

v_call,j_call,d_call,clone_size,cdr3_aa,cdr3_nt
TRBV3-1,TRBJ2-2,.,few,CASSPHLNTGELFF,TGTGCCAGCAGCCCCCACTTGAACACCGGGGAGCTGTTTTTT
TRBV30,TRBJ2-3,.,.,CAWSARHVPGDTQYF,TGTGCCTGGAGTGCCCGGCATGTGCCTGGGGATACGCAGTATTTT
TRBV6-2/TRBV6-3,TRBJ2-2,.,few,CASSPSLLPTPSSTGELFF,TGTGCCAGCAGCCCCTCGCTTCTACCTACCCCGTCGAGCACCGGGGAGCTGTTTTTT
TRBV3-1,TRBJ1-4,.,few,CASSQAPVTTNEKLFF,TGTGCCAGCAGCCAAGCTCCAGTAACAACTAATGAAAAACTGTTTTTT
TRBV9,TRBJ2-3,TRBD2,.,CASSVYSSGRGTDTQYF,TGTGCCAGCAGCGTATACTCCAGCGGGAGAGGCACAGATACGCAGTATTTT
TRBV28,TRBJ2-7,.,few,CASRLGLISYEQYF,TGTGCCAGCAGGCTGGGACTGATTTCCTACGAGCAGTACTTC
TRBV20-1,TRBJ2-2,.,.,CSARPVNTGELFF,TGCAGTGCTAGACCGGTGAACACCGGGGAGCTGTTTTTT
TRBV25-1,TRBJ2-3,TRBD1,.,CASSGRPGTGESSTDTQYF,TGTGCCAGCAGTGGGCGTCCCGGGACAGGAGAGTCTAGCACAGATACGCAGTATTTT
TRBV28,TRBJ1-6,TRBD1,many,CASSLRTGERYNSPLHF,TGTGCCAGCAGTCTCCGGACAGGGGAGAGGTATAATTCACCCCTCCACTTT
TRBV20-1,TRBJ2-7,.,.,CSARGGVRGSRSYEQYF,TGCAGTGCTAGAGGTGGGGTACGGGGGTCCCGCTCCTACGAGCAGTACTTC
TRBV7-8,TRBJ1-1,.,few,CASSLQGTLGKAFF,TGTGCCAGCAGCCTCCAAGGGACCCTCGGGAAAGCTTTCTTT
TRBV20-1,TRBJ2-3,.,.,CSAREVITDTQYF,TGCAGTGCTAGAGAAGTGATCACAGATACGCAGTATTTT
TRBV12-3/TRBV12-4,TRBJ1-3,.,once,CASSAEGRNTIYF,TGTGCCAGTTCGGCGGAGGGTAGAAACACCATATATTTT
TRBV28,TRBJ2-7,.,.,CASITRGSEQYF,TGTGCCAGCATTACACGGGGGTCCGAGCAGTACTTC
TRBV7-2,TRBJ1-1,.,many,CASSLGIGTANTEAFF,TGTGCCAGCAGCTTAGGTATCGGGACGGCGAACACTGAAGCTTTCTTT
TRBV19,TRBJ1-2,.,few,CASTLNPTRNYGYTF,TGTGCCAGTACCCTCAATCCCACACGGAACTATGGCTACACCTTC
TRBV20-1,TRBJ2-3,.,few,CSAISADVTDTQYF,TGCAGTGCCATTTCCGCGGACGTGACAGATACGCAGTATTTT
TRBV24-1,TRBJ2-2,.,.,CATSDYNTGELFF,TGTGCCACCAGTGACTATAACACCGGGGAGCTGTTTTTT
TRBV6-1,TRBJ2-1,.,few,CASKGEGSRVEQFF,TGTGCCAGCAAAGGCGAGGGTAGCAGGGTTGAGCAGTTCTTC
TRBV28,TRBJ2-5,TRBD2,many,CASSTLAGGPETQYF,TGTGCCAGCAGTACTCTTGCGGGAGGGCCTGAGACCCAGTACTTC
TRBV7-9,TRBJ1-6,.,.,CASSLPSTGNSPLHF,TGTGCCAGCAGCTTACCGTCAACGGGGAATTCACCCCTCCACTTT
TRBV7-2,TRBJ2-1,TRBD2,.,CASSRSTSGSYNEQFF,TGTGCCAGCAGCCGCTCGACTAGCGGGAGCTACAATGAGCAGTTCTTC
TRBV20-1,TRBJ1-1,.,few,CSAPHRSPEAFF,TGCAGTGCTCCCCATAGGTCTCCTGAAGCTTTCTTT
TRBV10-3,TRBJ1-1,.,.,CAISRGQDTEAFF,TGTGCCATCAGCCGGGGCCAGGACACTGAAGCTTTCTTT